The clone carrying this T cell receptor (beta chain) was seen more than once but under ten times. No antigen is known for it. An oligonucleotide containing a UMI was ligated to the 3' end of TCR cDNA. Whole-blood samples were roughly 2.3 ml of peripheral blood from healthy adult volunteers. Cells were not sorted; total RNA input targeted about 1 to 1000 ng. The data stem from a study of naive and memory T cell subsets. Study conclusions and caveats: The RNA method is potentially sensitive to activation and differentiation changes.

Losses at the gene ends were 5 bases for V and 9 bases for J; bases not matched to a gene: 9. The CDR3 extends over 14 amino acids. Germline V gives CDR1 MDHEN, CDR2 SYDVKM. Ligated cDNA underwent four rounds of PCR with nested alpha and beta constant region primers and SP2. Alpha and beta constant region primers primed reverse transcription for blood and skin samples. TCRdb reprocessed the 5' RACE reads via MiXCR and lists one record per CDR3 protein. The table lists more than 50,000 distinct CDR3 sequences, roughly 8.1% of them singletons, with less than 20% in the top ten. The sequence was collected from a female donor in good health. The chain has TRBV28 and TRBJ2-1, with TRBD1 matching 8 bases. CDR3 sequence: CASSLGQGLSEQFF. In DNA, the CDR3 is TGTGCCAGCAGTCTAGGACAGGGTTTAAGTGAGCAGTTCTTC.